This TCR beta chain comes out of a study of CXCR3-negative and CXCR3-positive naive CD8 T cells. Study-wide findings and caveats: Memory CD8+ cells had much lower diversity, and both naive subsets had comparably high diversity.

Looked up from germline, CDR1 is LNHNV and CDR2 is YYDKDF (reference sequence). The CDR3 is 15 residues long. As concerns this clonotype: No antigen is known for it.

In preparing the TRB cDNA libraries, 5' RACE with UMI labels was used. TCRdb reanalyzed the 5' RACE reads, giving one entry per CDR3 protein sequence and no DNA. This repertoire comprises some 67,000 distinct CDR3 sequences; its ten largest clones make up nearly 1.5%. The rearrangement uses TRBV15 and TRBJ2-7. This TCR derives from a human donor in good health. Some clones in this sample may be carry-over from other donors' samples. The sample consisted of naive CXCR3- CD8+ T cells from blood. The subset was: CD45RO-CCR7+CD27+CD95- naive CD8+ T cells lacking CXCR3 (TNR3-). The CDR3 region is CATSEVRPFSYEQYF.